Presented here are 24 T cell receptor beta chains from one specimen sequenced in a study of blood T cell repertoires in COVID-19. Profiled with immunoSEQ multiplex PCR; TCRdb holds only in-frame clones, not every one. The sample lists a few hundred thousand clones, roughly 84% occurring once. Sequencing was carried out using peripheral blood. All receptors come from a man in his forties who had recovered from COVID-19.

The chain recombines TRBV3-1 (or the pseudogene TRBV3-2) with TRBJ2-3, with 10 nucleotides matching TRBD2. This CDR3 has 18 amino acids. Trimming removed 4 bases from V and 1 base from J; junction bases left unmatched: 11. The germline V gene has CDR1 LGHDT and CDR2 YNNKEL (reference sequence). For the CDR3, the DNA is TGTGCCAGCAGCCCCAGGACTAGCGGTCGAAGAGGCACAGATACGCAGTATTTT. Protein: CASSPRTSGRRGTDTQYF.

This sequence joins TRBV5-5 and TRBJ1-4, with 8 bases aligning to TRBD1. The ends lost 4 bases at V and 6 bases at J; junction bases unmatched: 5. The CDR3 covers 14 residues. CDR1 is SGHKS and CDR2 is YYEKEE in the germline V gene (reference sequence). CDR3 DNA sequence: TGTGCCAGCAGCACCGGACAGGGCTATGAAAAACTGTTTTTT. It is translated as CASSTGQGYEKLFF.

The CDR3 region has the DNA TGTGCCAGCAGTCACTCCGGAGCGGGAGGGAATGAGCAGTTCTTC. Translation: CASSHSGAGGNEQFF. The chain uses TRBV11-2 and TRBJ2-1; 10 bases agree with TRBD2. Germline CDR1 reads SGHAT; CDR2 reads FQNNGV. The trim removed 6 bases at V and 7 bases at J, leaving 9 bases unmatched. The CDR3 is made up of 15 amino acids.

CDR3 DNA: TGTGCCAGTAGTTACGGACAGGGGGCGCGGATGAACACTGAAGCTTTCTTT. Its protein product is CASSYGQGARMNTEAFF. J is TRBJ1-1 and V is TRBV19, with TRBD1 matching over 11 bases. The CDR3 contains 17 residues. J gave up 0 bases and V 5 bases, and 8 bases lay outside the gene matches. From germline, CDR1 is LNHDA and CDR2 SQIVND (reference sequence).

The chain is built from TRBV29-1 and TRBJ2-5; the D gene is possibly TRBD1 (5 bases). Germline V lookup: CDR1 SQVTM, CDR2 ANQGSEA. V shed 2 bases and J shed 5 bases, with 12 bases lying between them. The CDR3 totals 13 residues. CDR3 bases: TGCAGCGTTGAAAATGGCAGGGTGGAGACCCAGTACTTC. The encoded protein is CSVENGRVETQYF.

There are a few counts of this clone. This chain joins TRBV9 and TRBJ2-5, with D perhaps TRBD1 (5 bases). Germline V gene sequence: CDR1 SGDLS, CDR2 YYNGEE. This CDR3 contains 15 residues. V was clipped by 5 bases and J by 1 base, with 15 bases between them. The CDR3 sequence: CASRGPPDTQETQYF. CDR3 DNA: TGTGCCAGCAGAGGTCCCCCGGACACCCAAGAGACCCAGTACTTC.

The rearrangement joins TRBV9 to TRBJ2-3; 12 nucleotides align to TRBD2. V gave up 4 bases and J gave up 5 bases; unmatched junction bases: 5. Germline V gene lookup returns CDR1 SGDLS and CDR2 YYNGEE. This CDR3 contains 15 residues. The CDR3 reads CASSPTSGRGDTQYF. The CDR3 bases are TGTGCCAGCAGCCCGACTAGCGGGAGAGGAGATACGCAGTATTTT.

The chain carries TRBV7-2 and TRBJ1-4; weak D call: TRBD1 (6 bases). V was cut by 0 bases and J by 8 bases, with 13 bases left in between. From germline, CDR1 is SGHTA and CDR2 FQGNSA. There are 15 residues in the CDR3. The CDR3 coding sequence is TGTGCCAGCAGCTTAGCCTCCTCAGGGGAGGAAAAACTGTTTTTT. It yields the protein CASSLASSGEEKLFF.

V gene TRBV27 combines with J gene TRBJ1-6; the D is unclear. Germline V gene sequence: CDR1 MNHEY, CDR2 SMNVEV (reference sequence). With 5 bases removed from V and 12 bases from J, the gap between germline ends came to 26 bases. This CDR3 is 17 amino acids long. CDR3 protein: CASSRTALGRHPIPLHF. The CDR3 DNA reads as TGTGCCAGCAGTCGTACCGCCCTGGGCCGCCACCCTATACCCCTCCACTTT.

The rearrangement joins TRBV6-2 or TRBV6-3 to TRBJ2-7, with a weak D call TRBD2 (6 bases). This CDR3 region has 14 residues. CDR1 MNHEY and CDR2 SVGEGT come from the germline V gene. Trimming took off 5 bases at V and 6 bases at J, with 17 bases between the two ends. As DNA, the CDR3 is TGTGCCAGCAGTCTCGTGCGGGATCCCGGCGAGCAGTACTTC. The encoded protein is CASSLVRDPGEQYF.

The chain links TRBV18 to TRBJ2-7; maybe TRBD1 (5 bases). The germline V and J ends were trimmed by 3 bases and 4 bases, with 19 bases remaining between them. The CDR3 consists of 16 residues. CDR1 and CDR2 (germline): KGHSH, LQKENI. The CDR3 sequence is CASSPPSTQGFYEQYF. CDR3 sequence (DNA): TGTGCCAGCTCACCCCCTTCTACTCAGGGCTTTTACGAGCAGTACTTC.

This chain links TRBV21-1 with TRBJ2-3; the table gives TRBD2 as D, unverified against the DNA. TRBV21-1 is classified as a pseudogene. The CDR3 covers 16 residues. The DNA for the CDR3 is TGTGCCAGCAGTGTAAACCGGCGGGACTGCACAGATACGCAGTATTTT. It translates to CASSVNRRDCTDTQYF.

This chain uses TRBV6-2 or TRBV6-3 with TRBJ1-5; D not certain. The CDR3 runs 14 residues. Germline lookup yields CDR1 MNHEY and CDR2 SVGEGT. V was trimmed by 6 bases and J by 2 bases, leaving 11 bases between them. CDR3 sequence (DNA): TGTGCCAGCAGCCACCAGTACGGCAATCAGCCCCAGCATTTT. Translation gives CASSHQYGNQPQHF.

This clone was observed a single time. The rearrangement uses TRBV6-6 and TRBJ2-3; D remains unclear. This CDR3 region has 15 residues. The ends were cut back, 6 bases at V and 5 bases at J, with 18 bases in the middle. Germline CDR1 reads MNHNY; CDR2 reads SVGAGI (reference sequence). CDR3 sequence: CASRMAIPGLDTQYF. Written as DNA, the CDR3 is TGTGCCAGCAGAATGGCCATTCCAGGATTAGATACGCAGTATTTT.

The chain recombines TRBV27 with TRBJ2-7, with D possibly matching TRBD1 (5 bases). Germline CDR1 reads MNHEY; CDR2 reads SMNVEV (reference sequence). V lost 6 bases, J lost 7 bases, and 7 bases lay in between. The length of the CDR3 is 10 residues. The CDR3 spells CASRGVEQYF. CDR3 sequence (DNA): TGTGCCAGCAGAGGGGTGGAGCAGTACTTC.

This chain connects TRBV7-9 to TRBJ2-7; D may be TRBD1 (6 bases). Looked up from germline, CDR1 is SEHNR and CDR2 is FQNEAQ (reference sequence). The CDR3 contains 13 residues. V was clipped by 4 bases and J by 6 bases, with 13 bases between them. For the CDR3, the DNA is TGTGCCAGCAGCTCTAACAGGGTTCTCGAGCAGTACTTC. This encodes CASSSNRVLEQYF.

This clone has more than one count but fewer than ten. The chain has TRBV12-3 or TRBV12-4 and TRBJ2-3, with a possible D match to TRBD2 (6 bases). The length of the CDR3 is 13 residues. V lost 2 bases to trimming and J lost 5 bases, with 8 bases between them. For the CDR3, the DNA is TGTGCCAGCAGTTTACAAGCGGGAGATACGCAGTATTTT. Translated: CASSLQAGDTQYF.

The rearrangement uses TRBV29-1 and TRBJ2-1, with D perhaps TRBD1 (5 bases). This CDR3 spans 13 amino acids. CDR1 is SQVTM and CDR2 is ANQGSEA in the germline V gene. V lost 0 bases and J 7 bases, leaving 10 bases between the germline ends. CDR3 sequence (DNA): TGCAGCGTTGAAGATTACAGGCGGAATGAGCAGTTCTTC. Amino acid sequence: CSVEDYRRNEQFF.

The CDR3 sequence: CASSESQQETQYF. The DNA for the CDR3 is TGTGCCAGCAGTGAAAGTCAGCAAGAGACCCAGTACTTC. The gene calls are TRBV2 and TRBJ2-5; D gene ambiguous. This CDR3 spans 13 amino acids. Germline V gene data show CDR1 as SNHLY and CDR2 as FYNNEI. V gave up 2 bases and J gave up 2 bases, with 6 bases separating them.

This clone was counted a few times. The V gene is TRBV27, the J gene TRBJ2-1; 14 bases agree with TRBD2. J lost 9 bases, V lost 9 bases, and 4 bases had no gene match. CDR3 size: 13 residues. Germline lookup yields CDR1 MNHEY and CDR2 SMNVEV (reference sequence). The CDR3 loop reads CARGLAGVPEQFF. In DNA form, the CDR3 reads TGTGCCAGGGGACTAGCGGGGGTGCCTGAGCAGTTCTTC.

This sequence joins TRBV18 and TRBJ2-5; D is possibly TRBD2 (6 bases). V lost 3 bases and J lost 5, with 13 bases in between. Germline CDR1 KGHSH, CDR2 LQKENI. The CDR3 has 14 residues. The CDR3, as DNA: TGTGCCAGCTCACCCGCCGGGAGATGGGAGACCCAGTACTTC. As protein: CASSPAGRWETQYF.

CDR3: CSANRGTEAFF. CDR3 coding DNA: TGCAGTGCAAACAGAGGGACTGAAGCTTTCTTT. The chain couples TRBV20-1 to TRBJ1-1, with D hard to call. V was clipped by 6 bases and J by 5 bases, with 10 bases between them. Germline V gene sequence: CDR1 DFQATT, CDR2 SNEGSKA (reference sequence). CDR3 size: 11 residues.

This chain connects TRBV5-1 to TRBJ2-5, with 7 bases that match TRBD2. CDR3 size: 13 residues. V trimming: 2 bases; J trimming: 7 bases; junction bases outside the gene matches: 5. CDR1 SGHRS and CDR2 YFSETQ come from the germline V gene. The CDR3 reads CASSFDPSGTQYF. DNA for the CDR3: TGCGCCAGCAGCTTTGATCCTAGCGGGACCCAGTACTTC.

The chain has TRBV18 and TRBJ1-5, with D possibly TRBD1 on 6 matching bases. Germline lookup yields CDR1 KGHSH and CDR2 LQKENI. The V and J ends lost 10 bases and 4 bases respectively, with 14 bases between them. The CDR3 is 13 residues long. The CDR3 sequence is CATQGQANQPQHF. The CDR3 nucleotides read TGTGCCACCCAGGGGCAGGCAAATCAGCCCCAGCATTTT.